Listed below are T cell receptor beta chains from one sample, sequenced in a study of vaccination and CD4 T cells after COVID-19. Their antigens remain unidentified. From the PCR reads, TCRdb called clonotypes with MiXCR, one entry per CDR3 protein. The table lists fewer than 25,000 distinct CDR3 sequences, about a third of them singletons. The source was CD4+ T cells from blood, cultured in vitro, collected about 7 months after SARS-CoV-2 vaccination. These receptors were taken from a human donor who had recovered from COVID-19. Both conserved end residues are part of each CDR3. The D gene is left open where the match is weak. Size is omitted from some rows. Given values are once, few, many or a class for expanded clones.

clone_size	v_call	d_call	cdr3_length	j_call	cdr3_nt	cdr3_aa
few	TRBV5-3	NA	15	TRBJ2-1	TGTGCCAGAAGCACCTATGACAACAGGACGAATGAGCAGTTCTTC	CARSTYDNRTNEQFF
NA	TRBV19	NA	17	TRBJ2-5	TGTGCCAGTAGTATAGACGGTGGATCGGCGGTTCCAGAGACCCAGTACTTC	CASSIDGGSAVPETQYF
NA	TRBV5-1	TRBD2	15	TRBJ2-3	TGCGCCAGCAGCTTGGCGGGAGGCAGCACAGATACGCAGTATTTT	CASSLAGGSTDTQYF
few	TRBV21-1	NA	12	TRBJ2-7	TGTGCCAACACGACAGGGTCCAACGAGCAGTACTTC	CANTTGSNEQYF
NA	TRBV6-5	NA	14	TRBJ2-6	TGTGCCAGCGGTTGGGGTTCTGGGGCCAACGTCCTGACTTTC	CASGWGSGANVLTF
few	TRBV20-1	NA	13	TRBJ2-7	TGCAGTGCCCACGACAGGACAACCTACGAGCAGTACTTC	CSAHDRTTYEQYF
NA	TRBV2	NA	14	TRBJ1-3	TGTGCCACCCATTACCAAAGCTCTGGAAACACCATATATTTT	CATHYQSSGNTIYF
few	TRBV27	TRBD2	14	TRBJ2-2	TGTGCCAGCTTAAAGCTAGCGGGCGACGGGGAGCTGTTTTTT	CASLKLAGDGELFF
few	TRBV6-1	NA	13	TRBJ1-2	TGTGCCAGCAGTCCAACAGGGTCCCTGGGCTACACCTTC	CASSPTGSLGYTF
few	TRBV20-1	TRBD2	14	TRBJ2-7	TGCAGTGCTAGACAAAGCGGGAGACTCGACGAGCAGTACTTC	CSARQSGRLDEQYF
NA	TRBV2	TRBD1	15	TRBJ1-5	TGTGCCAGCAGGTTGGCCGGGACAGGGGGCGGAATAATGCATTTT	CASRLAGTGGGIMHF
few	TRBV7-8	NA	14	TRBJ1-1	TGTGCCAGCAGCCCACCCCAGGCGCGGACTGAAGCTTTCTTT	CASSPPQARTEAFF
NA	TRBV19	TRBD2	13	TRBJ2-1	TGTGCCAGTAGTGCAGAGCCGGGACTAGTTTCGTTCTTC	CASSAEPGLVSFF
few	TRBV2	NA	15	TRBJ2-3	TGTGCCAGCGCCAGGGACTCTACTAGCACAGATACGCAGTATTTT	CASARDSTSTDTQYF
once	TRBV9	TRBD1	15	TRBJ2-1	TGTGCCAGCAGCCTCCGGGACAGGGAAGTAAGTGAGCAGTTCTTC	CASSLRDREVSEQFF
medium-sized	TRBV20-1	NA	15	TRBJ1-1	TGCAGTGCTGGAGCGGCGGGGGTCGGGCGCACTGAAGCTTTCTTT	CSAGAAGVGRTEAFF
medium-sized	TRBV24-1	TRBD1	19	TRBJ2-6	TGTGCCACCAGTGATGGACCGGGACAGGGAAGGGCTGGGGCCAACGTCCTGACTTTC	CATSDGPGQGRAGANVLTF
few	TRBV18	NA	15	TRBJ1-6	TGTGCCAGCTCACCGTGGACAGCCGATAATTCACCCCTCCACTTT	CASSPWTADNSPLHF
few	TRBV7-9	NA	14	TRBJ1-6	TGTGCCAGCAGCATTGACAGTTCCAATTCACCCCTCCACTTT	CASSIDSSNSPLHF
few	TRBV6-1	TRBD2	17	TRBJ2-1	TGTGCCAGCTACAGGACACACACTAGCGGGTGGAACAATGAGCAGTTCTTC	CASYRTHTSGWNNEQFF
few	TRBV7-2	TRBD1	13	TRBJ1-2	TGTGCCAGCAGCTTGGGACAGACCCCTGGCTACACCTTC	CASSLGQTPGYTF
few	TRBV7-2	NA	14	TRBJ2-5	TGTGCCAGCAGCTCACAGGCCACCGGGGAGACCCAGTACTTC	CASSSQATGETQYF
NA	TRBV7-8	TRBD2	14	TRBJ2-7	TGTGCCAGCAGCTTTTCCTGGGGGGGCTACGAGCAGTACTTC	CASSFSWGGYEQYF
few	TRBV28	TRBD1	16	TRBJ1-2	TGTGCCAGCAGTTCAGGGACAGGGGGCGCGGTCTATGGCTACACCTTC	CASSSGTGGAVYGYTF
few	TRBV28	TRBD2	19	TRBJ2-7	TGTGCCAGCAGTTCGGGGACTAGCGGGTCGTACGTCTTCTCCTACGAGCAGTACTTC	CASSSGTSGSYVFSYEQYF
few	TRBV9	NA	17	TRBJ2-5	TGTGCCAGCAGCCCCCGATGGGGGGCAGGCCCCCAAGAGACCCAGTACTTC	CASSPRWGAGPQETQYF
NA	TRBV10-3	NA	13	TRBJ2-7	TGTGCCATCAGTGCTTACGAGGCCTACGAGCAGTACTTC	CAISAYEAYEQYF
NA	TRBV7-9	TRBD1	16	TRBJ2-2	TGTGCCAGCAGCCGAAGGACAGGGATAATGGGCGGGGAGCTGTTTTTT	CASSRRTGIMGGELFF
NA	TRBV28	NA	16	TRBJ1-2	TGTGCCAGCAGTTTATGGGTGGGGGGCACGGCAAATGGCTACACCTTC	CASSLWVGGTANGYTF
NA	TRBV28	NA	11	TRBJ2-7	TGTGCCAGCAGAAAAAAATACGAGCAGTACTTC	CASRKKYEQYF
few	TRBV28	NA	16	TRBJ2-2	TGTGCCAGCAGTCCTAGACAGGTCCTGAACACCGGGGAGCTGTTTTTT	CASSPRQVLNTGELFF